Sequencing of this T cell receptor beta chain was carried out in a study of T cell repertoires in cytomegalovirus infection. Looking at the study overall: CMV infection plus the matching HLA type was flagged by public TCR beta signatures. Study findings and constraints: The cumulative frequency of public TCR beta families distinguished individuals who carried CMV together with the relevant HLA.

One entry per CDR3 protein results from TCRdb running MiXCR on the reads. This sample yields some 180,000 distinct CDR3 sequences, of which roughly 9% are seen a single time; approximately 4.6% belongs to the top ten. The CDR3 loop spans 13 amino acids. Unmatched junction bases numbered 3, after V lost 6 bases and J lost 4 bases. Germline lookup yields CDR1 MNHEY and CDR2 SVGEGT. This clonotype was seen only a few times. Its cognate antigen is unknown. The sample taken for sequencing was PBMCs. This chain uses TRBV6-2 or TRBV6-3 with TRBJ1-5; 7 bases match TRBD1. The clonotype comes from a human donor in good health (CMV status not recorded). Some clones in this sample may be carry-over from other donors' samples. The CDR3 protein is CASRRDRNQPQHF. In DNA, the CDR3 is TGTGCCAGCAGGCGGGACAGAAATCAGCCCCAGCATTTT.